This T cell receptor (gamma chain) came from a study of gamma delta lymphoproliferative disorders and STAT genes. TCRdb called clones anew from the multiplex PCR reads with CATT. The sample has a few thousand gamma-chain clones; 12% are singletons. By share, this clone counts as medium-sized. The protein given by TCRdb reflects a much larger clone and differs at residue 6 from this DNA's translation, likely from a read error; the protein shown is the DNA's translation. The CDR3 has 16 amino acids. V shed 3 bases and J 5 bases; nucleotides not matched to a gene: 4. Germline CDR1 reads GITISATS; CDR2 reads ISYDGTV (reference sequence). Sequencing used genomic DNA taken from PBMCs of patients and controls.

V and J are TRGV9 and TRGJP. The J gene comes from matching the DNA to germline here; TCRdb lacks it. The clonotype comes from a human donor with gamma-delta T-cell large granular lymphocyte leukemia. Sequenced material: blood. The CDR3 region has the DNA TGTGCCTTGTGGGAGATGGAAGAGTTGGGCAAAAAAATCAAGGTATTT. Its translation is CALWEMEELGKKIKVF.